The 10 T cell receptor beta chains given below trace back to one sample, sequenced in a study of identical twins. MiXCR, run by TCRdb on the 5' RACE reads, gives a single entry per CDR3 protein. The sample lists approximately 630,000 distinct CDR3 sequences; around 7.5% were seen once. These data also featured in a second study, about yellow fever vaccine responses in identical twins.

The sample taken for sequencing was PBMCs. The source is a woman aged 18-29 years in good health.

This clonotype was detected ten times or more. The genes are TRBV5-1 and TRBJ2-2; no reliable D call. The germline gives CDR1 SGHRS, CDR2 YFSETQ. Trimming stripped 0 bases from V and 1 base from J, with 7 bases between. The CDR3 length is 15 residues. The CDR3 sequence: CASSLALKNTGELFF. DNA for the CDR3: TGCGCCAGCAGCTTGGCCCTGAAGAACACCGGGGAGCTGTTTTTT.

This clonotype was picked up many times. The CDR3 spells CASSSPGRSGNTIYF. CDR3 nucleotide sequence: TGTGCCAGCAGTTCCCCAGGGCGCTCTGGAAACACCATATATTTT. The chain couples TRBV12-3 or TRBV12-4 to TRBJ1-3; TRBD1 is a possible D gene (5 bases). V was shortened by 4 bases and J by 0 bases, with 10 bases between the two germline ends. The CDR3 totals 15 residues.

This chain's CDR3 is CAVTVRDTEAFF. CDR3 in DNA: TGTGCCGTCACGGTGAGGGACACTGAAGCTTTCTTT. The chain links TRBV7-9 to TRBJ1-1; D gene ambiguous. CDR1 and CDR2 from the germline V gene are SEHNR and FQNEAQ (reference sequence). Between the trimmed V and J ends, which lost 11 bases and 3 bases, there was a span of 13 bases. The CDR3 sequence is 12 residues long.

The V gene is TRBV4-1, the J gene TRBJ2-7; TRBD2 matches at 9 bases. The CDR3 runs 16 residues. The trim removed 1 base at V and 3 bases at J, leaving 7 bases unmatched. Germline values: CDR1 MGHRA, CDR2 YSYEKL. The CDR3 bases are TGCGCCAGCAGCCAAGGTCCCGTAGCGGGAGTCTACGAGCAGTACTTC. Amino acids: CASSQGPVAGVYEQYF.

In this sample, this clonotype turned up a few times. V usage is TRBV2 and J usage is TRBJ2-1, with 11 bases identical to TRBD2. The ends lost 4 bases at V and 9 bases at J; junction bases unmatched: 8. CDR3 length: 15 residues. Germline CDR1 is SNHLY and CDR2 is FYNNEI. CDR3 sequence reads: CASSGRTSGYPEQFF. The CDR3 coding sequence is TGTGCCAGCAGTGGTCGGACTAGCGGGTACCCTGAGCAGTTCTTC.

This clonotype occurred a few times. V is TRBV4-2 and J is TRBJ2-3; D gene ambiguous. The CDR3 spans 16 residues. Between the trimmed V and J ends, which lost 1 base and 0 bases, there was a span of 11 bases. The germline V gene encodes CDR1 LGHNA and CDR2 YNFKEQ. This CDR3 is CASSQAIGYSTDTQYF. In DNA form, the CDR3 reads TGTGCCAGCAGCCAAGCTATCGGATATAGCACAGATACGCAGTATTTT.

This clonotype was seen a few times. The chain is built from TRBV5-1 and TRBJ2-7, with 7 bases matching TRBD1. V dropped 3 bases and J dropped 6; count of bases not matched to a gene: 9. This CDR3 has 14 residues. The germline V gene has CDR1 SGHRS and CDR2 YFSETQ. The CDR3 DNA follows: TGCGCCAGCAGCTCTGGCGTAGACAGGGCCGAGCAGTACTTC. Its protein is CASSSGVDRAEQYF. Full variable domain (rest looked up from reference TRBV5-1 and TRBJ2-7): KAGVTQTPRYLIKTRGQQVTLSCSPISGHRSVSWYQQTPGQGLQFLFEYFSETQRNKGNFPGRFSGRQFSNSRSEMNVSTLELGDSALYLCASSSGVDRAEQYFGPGTRLTVT.

The V call is TRBV7-3, the J call TRBJ2-2, with D unclear. Germline loops: CDR1 SGHTA, CDR2 FQGTGA. V lost 5 bases to trimming and J lost 6 bases, with 19 bases between them. CDR3 length: 16 residues. The DNA for the CDR3 is TGTGCCAGCAGCAAAAAACCCTCCTATGTTGCCGGGGAGCTGTTTTTT. Its translation is CASSKKPSYVAGELFF.

This clonotype came up many times. The chain joins TRBV5-1 to TRBJ2-1, with 10 nucleotides matching TRBD2. Trimming removed 2 bases from V and 8 bases from J; junction bases left unmatched: 7. Germline values: CDR1 SGHRS, CDR2 YFSETQ. The CDR3 length is 15 residues. The DNA for the CDR3 is TGCGCCAGCAGCTTCACTAGCGGGAAGGGGGATGAGCAGTTCTTC. Amino acid sequence: CASSFTSGKGDEQFF.

The chain joins TRBV7-2 to TRBJ2-2, with 10 bases that match TRBD1. The CDR3 is made up of 15 amino acids. Germline CDR1 SGHTA, CDR2 FQGNSA. After removal of 5 bases from V and 7 bases from J, the junction contained 7 bases not matched to a gene. The CDR3 reads CASSPRQGANGELFF. CDR3 nucleotide sequence: TGTGCCAGCAGCCCACGACAGGGGGCAAACGGGGAGCTGTTTTTT.